These 2 T cell receptor beta chains originate from one sample sequenced in a study of CD8+ T cells in alopecia areata. RNA extraction was followed by reverse transcription into cDNA, which acted as the sequencing template. TCRdb's table, derived via immunoSEQ multiplex PCR, lists solely in-frame clones and lacks some. Of about 250,000 clones in the sample, 60% were seen once. Described treatment: oral pan-JAK inhibitor, 5-10 mg twice daily. The sample here was CD4+ T cells sorted from blood, taken around week 53, from a patient treated with tofacitinib. The source of these receptors is a human donor with alopecia areata.

This rearrangement joins TRBV4-3 to TRBJ2-3; maybe TRBD1 (5 bases). V gave up 1 base and J gave up 4 bases, with 12 bases separating them. CDR3 size: 15 residues. The germline V gene has CDR1 LGHNA and CDR2 YSLEER. The DNA for the CDR3 is TGCGCCAGCAGCCAAGGTCCAGGGTCGGCAGATACGCAGTATTTT. Residues: CASSQGPGSADTQYF.

The J gene is TRBJ1-4, the V gene TRBV28, with 8 bases lining up with TRBD1. V lost 6 bases, J lost 8 bases, and 5 bases stayed unmatched. There are 13 residues in the CDR3. The germline V gene encodes CDR1 MDHEN and CDR2 SYDVKM. CDR3 coding DNA: TGTGCCAGCAGAGACAGGGGAAACGAAAAACTGTTTTTT. The encoded protein is CASRDRGNEKLFF.